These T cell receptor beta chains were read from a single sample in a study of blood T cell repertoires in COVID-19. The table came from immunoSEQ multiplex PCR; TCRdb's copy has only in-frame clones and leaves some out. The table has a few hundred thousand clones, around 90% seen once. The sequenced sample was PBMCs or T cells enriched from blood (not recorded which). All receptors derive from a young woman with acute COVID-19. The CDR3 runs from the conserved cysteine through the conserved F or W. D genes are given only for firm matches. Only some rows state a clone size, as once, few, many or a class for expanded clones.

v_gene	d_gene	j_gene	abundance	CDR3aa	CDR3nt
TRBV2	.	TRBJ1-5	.	CASSASGPQHF	TGTGCCAGCAGCGCCAGTGGGCCCCAGCATTTT
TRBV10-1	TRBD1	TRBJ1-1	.	CASSATLTHRGRGNTEAFF	TGCGCCAGCAGCGCTACCCTAACTCACAGGGGGCGGGGGAACACTGAAGCTTTCTTT
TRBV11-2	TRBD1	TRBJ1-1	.	CASSPGQSLEAFF	TGTGCCAGCAGCCCGGGACAGTCGCTTGAAGCTTTCTTT
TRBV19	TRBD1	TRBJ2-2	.	CASSVQGAQTGELFF	TGTGCCAGTAGTGTACAGGGGGCTCAAACCGGGGAGCTGTTTTTT
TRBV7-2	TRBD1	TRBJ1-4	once	CASSHFRGPKATNEKLFF	TGTGCCAGCAGCCATTTCAGGGGGCCTAAGGCAACTAATGAAAAACTGTTTTTT
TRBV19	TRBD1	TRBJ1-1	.	CASFITGGAGTEAFF	TGTGCCAGTTTCATTACAGGGGGCGCGGGCACTGAAGCTTTCTTT
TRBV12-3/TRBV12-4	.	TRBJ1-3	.	CVDGPPGNTIYF	TGTGTGGATGGGCCCCCTGGAAACACCATATATTTT
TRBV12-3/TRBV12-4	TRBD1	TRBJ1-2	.	CASSPTGVYGYTF	TGTGCCAGCAGCCCTACAGGGGTCTATGGCTACACCTTC
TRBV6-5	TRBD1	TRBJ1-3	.	CAGQGFGDTIYF	TGTGCCGGACAGGGTTTTGGGGACACCATATATTTT
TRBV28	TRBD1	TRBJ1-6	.	CASSHIPTGLYNSPLHF	TGTGCCAGCAGTCACATACCGACAGGGCTCTATAATTCACCCCTCCACTTT
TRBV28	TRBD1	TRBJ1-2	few	CASSLSGGDGYGYTF	TGTGCCAGCAGTTTATCAGGGGGCGATGGCTATGGCTACACCTTC
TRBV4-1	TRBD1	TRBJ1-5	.	CASSQDPGRGYSNQPQHF	TGCGCCAGCAGCCAAGATCCTGGCAGGGGGTATAGCAATCAGCCCCAGCATTTT
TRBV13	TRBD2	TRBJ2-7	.	CASSLGRGGSYEQYF	TGTGCCAGCAGCTTAGGGCGGGGGGGTTCCTACGAGCAGTACTTC
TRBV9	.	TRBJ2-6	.	CASSSGNRGANVLTF	TGTGCCAGCAGCTCAGGAAACAGGGGGGCCAACGTCCTGACTTTC
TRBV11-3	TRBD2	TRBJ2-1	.	CASSFLAGNEQFF	TGTGCCAGCAGCTTTCTAGCGGGGAATGAGCAGTTCTTC
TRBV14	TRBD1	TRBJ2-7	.	CASSQLGQGDNYEQYF	TGTGCCAGCAGCCAACTGGGACAGGGGGACAACTACGAGCAGTACTTC
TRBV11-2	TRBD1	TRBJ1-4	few	CASSLSGTGFEKLFF	TGTGCCAGCAGCCTATCCGGGACAGGATTCGAAAAACTGTTTTTT
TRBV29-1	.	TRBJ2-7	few	CSVEVPRLDQGKYYEQYF	TGCAGCGTTGAAGTGCCAAGACTCGATCAGGGAAAGTACTACGAGCAGTACTTC
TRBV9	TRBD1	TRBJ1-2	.	CASLGQGAGGYTF	TGTGCCAGCCTCGGACAGGGCGCGGGTGGCTACACCTTC
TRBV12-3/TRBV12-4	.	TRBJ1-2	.	CASRRLENYGYTF	TGTGCCAGCAGGAGACTGGAAAACTATGGCTACACCTTC
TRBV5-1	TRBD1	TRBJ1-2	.	CASSTHRGLDYGYTF	TGCGCCAGCAGCACCCACAGGGGCCTTGACTATGGCTACACCTTC
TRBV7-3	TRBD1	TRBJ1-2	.	CASRLSGTGSYGYTF	TGTGCCAGCAGACTTTCCGGGACAGGGAGCTATGGCTACACCTTC
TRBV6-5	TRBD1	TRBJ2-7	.	CASSRRTGRNEQYF	TGTGCCAGCAGTCGAAGGACAGGGCGGAACGAGCAGTACTTC
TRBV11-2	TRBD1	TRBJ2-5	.	CASSLIRTGAETQYF	TGTGCCAGCAGCCTTATTAGGACAGGGGCTGAGACCCAGTACTTC
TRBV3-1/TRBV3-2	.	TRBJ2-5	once	CASSPLGGGAQETQYF	TGTGCCAGCAGCCCCTTAGGCGGGGGCGCCCAAGAGACCCAGTACTTC
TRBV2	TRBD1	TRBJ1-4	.	CASSRQGGFGEKLFF	TGTGCCAGCAGTCGTCAGGGGGGATTCGGTGAAAAACTGTTTTTT
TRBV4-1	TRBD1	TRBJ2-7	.	CASSQGQGPGEQYF	TGCGCCAGCAGCCAAGGACAGGGCCCGGGAGAGCAGTACTTC
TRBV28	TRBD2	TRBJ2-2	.	CASKPGLAGGLEGELFF	TGTGCCAGCAAACCGGGACTAGCGGGAGGGCTGGAGGGGGAGCTGTTTTTT